A single sample is the source of the 21 T cell receptor beta chains below, sequenced in a study of cytomegalovirus exposure and HLA in healthy donors. The PCR contained 60 Vbeta and 13 Jbeta primers. Generated by immunoSEQ multiplex PCR, the TCRdb table keeps only in-frame clones and is missing some. The top ten clones hold just under 3% of a sample with 110,000 to 150,000 clones, around 80% of them seen once. The sequencing sample was made of PBMCs. The source of these receptors is a female donor in good health and CMV-seronegative.

This chain joins TRBV5-1 and TRBJ2-7; 7 nucleotides line up with TRBD1. Germline V gene sequence: CDR1 SGHRS, CDR2 YFSETQ. J was trimmed by 2 bases and V by 4 bases; bases with no gene match: 6. The CDR3 is 14 residues long. CDR3 nucleotide sequence: TGCGCCAGCAGCGTCGTACAGGGGCCCTACGAGCAGTACTTC. It yields the protein CASSVVQGPYEQYF.

The DNA for the CDR3 is TGTGCCAGCAGCTCCTCAGGTACAAATTCACCCCTCCACTTT. This translates into CASSSSGTNSPLHF. The V and J genes are TRBV5-4 and TRBJ1-6; D uncertain. There are 14 residues in the CDR3. Trimming left V 3 bases short and J 7 bases short, with 11 bases between. Germline assignment: CDR1 SGHNT and CDR2 YYREEE (reference sequence).

The chain recombines TRBV7-6 with TRBJ1-1, with D unresolved. Germline V CDR1 and CDR2: SGHVS, FNYEAQ. The ends were cut back, 5 bases at V and 6 bases at J, with 19 bases in the middle. This CDR3 contains 15 residues. The CDR3 DNA is TGTGCCAGCAGCCCTAGTCCGAGGTTCGGGGCTGAAGCTTTCTTT. It is translated as CASSPSPRFGAEAFF. Combining the CDR3 with reference TRBV7-6 and TRBJ1-1 gives the whole variable domain GAGVSQSPRYKVTKRGQDVALRCDPISGHVSLYWYRQALGQGPEFLTYFNYEAQQDKSGLPNDRFSAERPEGSISTLTIQRTEQRDSAMYRCASSPSPRFGAEAFFGQGTRLTVV.

The J gene is TRBJ2-5, the V gene TRBV29-1; D might be TRBD2 (5 bases). The V end was cut by 5 bases, the J end by 5 bases, with 12 bases between. CDR3 length: 12 residues. CDR1 is SQVTM and CDR2 is ANQGSEA in the germline V gene. The CDR3 reads CSVQPGVETQYF. In DNA form, the CDR3 reads TGCAGCGTTCAACCCGGGGTGGAGACCCAGTACTTC.

This chain connects TRBV10-3 to TRBJ1-3, with TRBD1 matching 9 bases. Germline V gene data show CDR1 as ENHRY and CDR2 as SYGVKD. The trim removed 8 bases at V and 0 bases at J, leaving 8 bases unmatched. This CDR3 region has 16 residues. CDR3 region: CAIGTGQGNSGNTIYF. As DNA, the CDR3 is TGTGCCATCGGAACGGGACAGGGCAACTCTGGAAACACCATATATTTT.

V gene TRBV11-2 combines with J gene TRBJ2-3, with 12 bases identical to TRBD2. CDR3 length: 18 residues. J lost 0 bases, V lost 5 bases, and 9 bases had no gene match. Looked up from germline, CDR1 is SGHAT and CDR2 is FQNNGV. The CDR3 region is CASSPRTSGISSTDTQYF. As DNA, the CDR3 is TGTGCCAGCAGCCCTCGGACTAGCGGGATATCTAGCACAGATACGCAGTATTTT.

The chain joins TRBV7-2 to TRBJ2-7, with a possible D match to TRBD2 (6 bases). Trimming removed 4 bases from V and 7 bases from J, with 11 bases in between. This CDR3 has 12 amino acids. CDR1 and CDR2 from the germline V gene are SGHTA and FQGNSA. CDR3 in amino acids: CASSSRGREQYF. The CDR3 DNA reads as TGTGCCAGCAGCTCCCGGGGGAGAGAGCAGTACTTC.

The J gene is TRBJ1-2, the V gene TRBV4-1; TRBD1 agrees at 8 bases. V lost 3 bases and J lost 1; bases outside the gene matches: 7. The CDR3 loop spans 16 amino acids. Germline-derived CDR1 and CDR2 are MGHRA and YSYEKL. The CDR3 protein is CASSQPTGDINYGYTF. In DNA, the CDR3 is TGCGCCAGCAGCCAGCCGACAGGGGACATTAACTATGGCTACACCTTC.

The rearrangement links TRBV28 to TRBJ1-5; no clear D. V was clipped by 4 bases and J by 3 bases, with 19 bases between them. The CDR3 has 17 residues. Germline CDR1 reads MDHEN; CDR2 reads SYDVKM. The CDR3 DNA reads TGTGCCAGCAGTTCGCCTCCATGGGCAGACTACAATCAGCCCCAGCATTTT. Encoded protein: CASSSPPWADYNQPQHF.

The gene calls are TRBV6-5 and TRBJ1-1; unclear D gene. V dropped 4 bases and J dropped 1 base, with 16 bases sitting between them. From germline, CDR1 is MNHEY and CDR2 SVGAGI. The CDR3 length is 16 residues. The CDR3 is CASSCSMTIRNTEAFF. CDR3 coding DNA: TGTGCCAGCAGTTGCTCGATGACAATCAGGAACACTGAAGCTTTCTTT.

This chain connects TRBV28 to TRBJ1-2; 8 bases align to TRBD1. The germline gives CDR1 MDHEN, CDR2 SYDVKM. V shed 6 bases and J 0 bases; nucleotides not matched to a gene: 6. This CDR3 spans 15 amino acids. CDR3 residues: CASRIPQGANYGYTF. CDR3 in DNA: TGTGCCAGCAGAATTCCACAGGGGGCTAACTATGGCTACACCTTC.

The chain joins TRBV10-1 to TRBJ2-2; 9 bases fit TRBD2. Germline lookup yields CDR1 WNHNN and CDR2 SYGVQD (reference sequence). V was pared by 0 bases and J by 9 bases, with 20 bases of the junction left unmatched. This CDR3 region has 20 residues. CDR3 loop: CASSESSLLPSGKGSRELFF. CDR3 in DNA: TGCGCCAGCAGTGAGTCGTCCTTGTTGCCTAGCGGGAAGGGGAGCAGGGAGCTGTTTTTT.

The chain uses TRBV30 and TRBJ1-2; 7 nucleotides match TRBD1. The germline gives CDR1 GTSNPN, CDR2 SVGIG (reference sequence). Unmatched junction bases numbered 6, after V lost 4 bases and J lost 4 bases. The CDR3 runs 13 residues. The CDR3, as DNA: TGTGCCTGGACAGGACAGGCGCGCTATGGCTACACCTTC. Its protein is CAWTGQARYGYTF.

This chain links TRBV28 with TRBJ2-1; 9 nucleotides agree with TRBD1. The CDR3 contains 13 residues. CDR1 is MDHEN and CDR2 is SYDVKM in the germline V gene. The V segment lost 7 bases and the J segment 9 bases; nucleotides outside the gene matches: 7. DNA of the CDR3: TGTGCCAGCACGCGGGACAGGGTGAGTGAGCAGTTCTTC. Its translation is CASTRDRVSEQFF.

The chain carries TRBV27 and TRBJ1-1, with 8 bases that match TRBD1. Unmatched junction bases numbered 7, after V lost 6 bases and J lost 1 base. The CDR3 runs to 15 residues. Germline loops: CDR1 MNHEY, CDR2 SMNVEV (reference sequence). CDR3 protein: CASRARQGTNTEAFF. For the CDR3, the DNA is TGTGCCAGCAGAGCTAGACAGGGGACGAACACTGAAGCTTTCTTT.

The chain joins TRBV6-5 to TRBJ1-1, with D maybe TRBD1 (6 bases). Trimming took 3 bases from V and 4 from J, leaving 15 bases between them. The germline V gene has CDR1 MNHEY and CDR2 SVGAGI. The CDR3 runs to 15 residues. The CDR3: CASSYWGQGGTEAFF. The CDR3 DNA reads as TGTGCCAGCAGTTATTGGGGGCAGGGTGGCACTGAAGCTTTCTTT.

The chain recombines TRBV11-2 with TRBJ2-7; D unresolved. Trimming removed 2 bases at V and 3 bases at J, with 2 bases between. Looked up from germline, CDR1 is SGHAT and CDR2 is FQNNGV. This CDR3 is 11 amino acids long. CDR3 DNA sequence: TGTGCCAGCAGCTTACACTACGAGCAGTACTTC. This translates into CASSLHYEQYF.

This clone appeared a few times. This sequence joins TRBV27 and TRBJ2-2; D not certain. Trimming took off 6 bases at V and 7 bases at J, with 15 bases between the two ends. Germline V gives CDR1 MNHEY, CDR2 SMNVEV (reference sequence). The CDR3 runs 14 residues. CDR3 in DNA: TGTGCCAGCAGCCGACGCGGCTACGGCGGGGAGCTGTTTTTT. Translated: CASSRRGYGGELFF.

The CDR3, as DNA: TGTGCCAGCAGTTCTCCCGGGACACCGGCCCAGCATTTT. Protein: CASSSPGTPAQHF. The chain couples TRBV28 to TRBJ1-5; D perhaps matches TRBD1 (6 bases). Germline V lookup: CDR1 MDHEN, CDR2 SYDVKM. V was pared by 4 bases and J by 11 bases, with 15 bases between. CDR3 size: 13 residues.

The table lists this clone with a count of one. The CDR3 reads CASSGTVPGELFF. For the CDR3, the DNA is TGTGCCAGCAGTGGTACAGTCCCCGGGGAGCTGTTTTTT. The V and J genes are TRBV6-4 and TRBJ2-2; D is unclear. Trimming took off 4 bases at V and 6 bases at J, with 9 bases between the two ends. The CDR3 has 13 residues. The germline V gene has CDR1 MRHNA and CDR2 SNTAGT.

This clone has more than one count but fewer than ten. V gene TRBV19 combines with J gene TRBJ2-1; TRBD2 agrees at 8 bases. The CDR3 is made up of 15 amino acids. The germline CDR1 and CDR2 sequences are LNHDA and SQIVND (reference sequence). J lost 2 bases, V lost 6 bases, and 6 bases had no gene match. The CDR3 nucleotides are TGTGCCAGTAGAATGGCGGGAGGACCCTACAATGAGCAGTTCTTC. This translates into CASRMAGGPYNEQFF.